This TCR beta chain was sequenced for a study of blood T cell repertoires in COVID-19. Germline CDR1 reads MNHEY; CDR2 reads SVGEGT. The V gene end was trimmed by 5 bases and the J gene end by 8 bases; junction bases not matched to a gene: 7. The CDR3 consists of 13 residues. Using immunoSEQ multiplex PCR, the repertoire was profiled, and TCRdb retains in-frame clones only, with some absent. The sample comprises some 89,000 clones, approximately 80% of which are singletons, and over 9% rests with the top ten. This clone came up once. The rearrangement uses TRBV6-2 or TRBV6-3 and TRBJ1-2; 8 bases line up with TRBD1. The sequenced material came from peripheral blood. The clonotype comes from a man in his 70s with acute or convalescent COVID-19. The CDR3 nucleotides are TGTGCCAGCAGTGAGACAGGGGTTTACGGCTACACCTTC. This sequence encodes CASSETGVYGYTF.